These 25 T cell receptor beta chains share one sample of origin, sequenced in a study of shared clonotypes between healthy human individuals. Clones were read by immunoSEQ multiplex PCR, and TCRdb kept only the in-frame ones, dropping some. The top ten clones hold 0.4% to 0.55% of a sample with about 1.5 million clones, 95% to 99% of them seen once. Material: naive CD4+ T cells sorted from blood. Indicated subset: CD45RA+ positively selected. The receptors were gathered from a man aged 25 to 40 in good health.

The gene calls are TRBV30 and TRBJ2-7; D call uncertain. Germline V lookup: CDR1 GTSNPN, CDR2 SVGIG (reference sequence). This CDR3 spans 13 amino acids. V lost 0 bases and J lost 1, with 7 bases in between. The CDR3 loop reads CAWSVTASYEQYF. The CDR3 DNA is TGTGCCTGGAGTGTAACGGCATCCTACGAGCAGTACTTC.

The sample holds one count of this clone. V usage is TRBV10-2 and J usage is TRBJ2-1; 7 bases agree with TRBD2. V was pared by 4 bases and J by 8 bases, with 8 bases of the junction left unmatched. The CDR3 spans 14 residues. Germline CDR1 and CDR2: WSHSY and SAAADI. CDR3 sequence: CASSGGSSVDEQFF. CDR3 nucleotides: TGCGCCAGCAGTGGCGGGAGTTCTGTGGATGAGCAGTTCTTC.

This chain links TRBV9 with TRBJ2-2; no reliable D call. Germline lookup yields CDR1 SGDLS and CDR2 YYNGEE. The germline V and J ends were trimmed by 0 bases and 1 base, with 13 bases remaining between them. CDR3 length: 17 residues. The CDR3 protein is CASSVASWGGNTGELFF. CDR3 bases: TGTGCCAGCAGCGTAGCTTCTTGGGGTGGGAACACCGGGGAGCTGTTTTTT.

This CDR3 reads CASSPLGGTAKNIQYF. The CDR3 nucleotides read TGCGCCAGCAGCCCTCTAGGGGGGACAGCCAAAAACATTCAGTACTTC. This rearrangement joins TRBV4-1 to TRBJ2-4; D could derive from TRBD1 or TRBD2 (6 bases each). Trimming took 4 bases from V and 0 from J, leaving 13 bases between them. CDR3 size: 16 residues. The germline V gene encodes CDR1 MGHRA and CDR2 YSYEKL.

The V gene is TRBV19, the J gene TRBJ1-5, with D perhaps TRBD1 (6 bases). The CDR3 consists of 17 residues. V lost 5 bases and J 0 bases, leaving 17 bases between the germline ends. Germline loops: CDR1 LNHDA, CDR2 SQIVND (reference sequence). The CDR3 sequence is CASSPRGGQISNQPQHF. In nucleotides, the CDR3 is TGTGCCAGTAGTCCCCGGGGTGGACAGATTAGCAATCAGCCCCAGCATTTT.

Comment on this clone: The sample holds other DNA sequences that translate to the same CDR3. The chain links TRBV15 to TRBJ2-7; no clear D gene. Germline V lookup: CDR1 LNHNV, CDR2 YYDKDF (reference sequence). V lost 1 base, J lost 2 bases, and 9 bases lay in between. The CDR3 consists of 14 residues. CDR3 in amino acids: CATSRVGTAYEQYF. The CDR3 DNA reads TGTGCCACCAGCAGAGTTGGAACAGCCTACGAGCAGTACTTC.

The chain has TRBV14 and TRBJ2-7; D might be TRBD2 (6 bases). The V end was cut by 4 bases, the J end by 11 bases, with 21 bases between. The CDR3 totals 14 residues. Germline V gene data show CDR1 as SGHDN and CDR2 as FVKESK. This CDR3 is CASSRGVAGAREYF. The CDR3 DNA sequence: TGTGCCAGCAGCCGCGGGGTAGCCGGAGCCCGGGAGTACTTC.

This clone was seen a single time. This rearrangement joins TRBV29-1 to TRBJ2-2, with no clear D. The CDR3 contains 14 residues. V was trimmed by 1 base and J by 1 base, leaving 7 bases between them. Germline CDR1 and CDR2: SQVTM and ANQGSEA. The CDR3 nucleotides read TGCAGCGTTGAAGGAGGTCGGAACACCGGGGAGCTGTTTTTT. Residues: CSVEGGRNTGELFF.

The chain joins TRBV2 to TRBJ2-1, with TRBD2 matching over 10 bases. Germline V gives CDR1 SNHLY, CDR2 FYNNEI. With 6 bases clipped from V and 7 bases from J, the junction kept 9 bases outside the gene matches. This CDR3 region has 15 residues. The CDR3 DNA reads as TGTGCCAGCAGCCCCGATAGCGGGAGGAGGAATGAGCAGTTCTTC. As protein: CASSPDSGRRNEQFF. The complete variable domain, with remaining parts taken from reference TRBV2 and TRBJ2-1, reads EPEVTQTPSHQVTQMGQEVILRCVPISNHLYFYWYRQILGQKVEFLVSFYNNEISEKSEIFDDQFSVERPDGSNFTLKIRSTKLEDSAMYFCASSPDSGRRNEQFFGPGTRLTVL.

The gene calls are TRBV5-4 and TRBJ2-1; 10 positions match TRBD2. The V gene's germline CDR1 is SGHNT and CDR2 YYREEE (reference sequence). V dropped 6 bases and J dropped 7; count of bases not matched to a gene: 7. CDR3 length: 14 residues. CDR3 loop: CASNTGTSVNEQFF. CDR3 DNA: TGTGCCAGCAACACCGGGACTAGCGTAAATGAGCAGTTCTTC.

The V and J genes are TRBV12-5 and TRBJ1-5; maybe TRBD1 (6 bases). The V gene lost 7 bases and the J gene lost 5 bases, with 21 bases spanning the gap. Germline V gene data show CDR1 as LGHNT and CDR2 as FRNRAP. The CDR3 runs 16 residues. CDR3 region: CASANHRGDTDQPQHF. CDR3 nucleotide sequence: TGTGCTAGTGCAAACCATCGAGGGGACACGGATCAGCCCCAGCATTTT. Combining the CDR3 with reference TRBV12-5 and TRBJ1-5 gives the whole variable domain DARVTQTPRHKVTEMGQEVTMRCQPILGHNTVFWYRQTMMQGLELLAYFRNRAPLDDSGMPKDRFSAEMPDATLATLKIQPSEPRDSAVYFCASANHRGDTDQPQHFGDGTRLSIL.

The chain recombines TRBV28 with TRBJ2-7; D unresolved. CDR1 is MDHEN, CDR2 SYDVKM, per germline. This CDR3 comprises 10 residues. Trimming pared 11 bases from V and 1 base from J, leaving 6 bases between. The CDR3 here is CAASSYEQYF. Here the CDR3 DNA reads TGTGCCGCAAGTTCCTACGAGCAGTACTTC.

The genes are TRBV5-1 and TRBJ2-2; D may match TRBD1 or TRBD2 (5 bases each). The CDR3 totals 13 residues. Germline CDR1 is SGHRS and CDR2 is YFSETQ. V lost 5 bases, J lost 6 bases, and 11 bases lay in between. CDR3 sequence: CASRGESAGELFF. The CDR3 DNA sequence: TGCGCCAGCAGGGGGGAGTCGGCCGGGGAGCTGTTTTTT.

The V and J genes are TRBV28 and TRBJ2-7, with TRBD1 matching over 8 bases. Germline CDR1 is MDHEN and CDR2 is SYDVKM. CDR3 size: 15 residues. V was pared by 5 bases and J by 0 bases, with 6 bases of the junction left unmatched. CDR3 region: CASSPPGGASYEQYF. CDR3 DNA: TGTGCCAGCAGTCCACCAGGGGGCGCCTCCTACGAGCAGTACTTC.

J is TRBJ2-7 and V is TRBV13, with a tentative D call TRBD2 (5 bases). Trimming pared 0 bases from V and 4 bases from J, leaving 10 bases between. Germline V CDR1 and CDR2: PRHDT, FYEKMQ (reference sequence). The CDR3 is made up of 14 amino acids. CDR3 region: CASSLGMTGYEQYF. Here the CDR3 DNA reads TGTGCCAGCAGCTTAGGCATGACGGGGTACGAGCAGTACTTC.

Of note for this clone: Other DNA sequences in this specimen translate into the identical CDR3. V and J are TRBV19 and TRBJ2-4; unclear D gene. The germline gives CDR1 LNHDA, CDR2 SQIVND (reference sequence). The CDR3 is 11 amino acids. Trimming took off 0 bases at V and 6 bases at J, with 0 bases between the two ends. The CDR3 DNA follows: TGTGCCAGTAGTATAGAAAACATTCAGTACTTC. It specifies CASSIENIQYF. Full variable domain (remainder filled in from reference TRBV19 and TRBJ2-4): DGGITQSPKYLFRKEGQNVTLSCEQNLNHDAMYWYRQDPGQGLRLIYYSQIVNDFQKGDIAEGYSVSREKKESFPLTVTSAQKNPTAFYLCASSIENIQYFGAGTRLSVL.

The chain is built from TRBV6-1 and TRBJ1-5; D not resolved. From germline, CDR1 is MNHNS and CDR2 SASEGT. CDR3 length: 13 residues. The V end was cut by 5 bases, the J end by 5 bases, with 10 bases between. The CDR3 sequence is CASSQNGDQPQHF. DNA for the CDR3: TGTGCCAGCAGTCAAAATGGGGATCAGCCCCAGCATTTT.

CDR3 nucleotides: TGTGCCAGCAGCGTAAACTCGGGGGGTGGTCGGGGCACAGATACGCAGTATTTT. Protein product: CASSVNSGGGRGTDTQYF. The chain joins TRBV9 to TRBJ2-3; 7 bases fit TRBD2. CDR1 is SGDLS and CDR2 is YYNGEE in the germline V gene. There are 18 residues in the CDR3. Unmatched junction bases numbered 12, after V lost 1 base and J lost 1 base.

V usage is TRBV7-2 and J usage is TRBJ2-7; no clear D. This CDR3 is built from 15 residues. V shed 1 base and J shed 0 bases, with 10 bases lying between them. Germline V gives CDR1 SGHTA, CDR2 FQGNSA. The CDR3 bases are TGTGCCAGCAGCTTAGTAGACTGGAGCTCCTACGAGCAGTACTTC. This gives the protein CASSLVDWSSYEQYF.

The gene calls are TRBV5-4 and TRBJ2-7, with TRBD2 matching 10 bases. Germline V lookup: CDR1 SGHNT, CDR2 YYREEE (reference sequence). CDR3 size: 17 residues. V shed 3 bases and J 6 bases; nucleotides not matched to a gene: 15. The CDR3 loop is CASSSNRGLAGVSEQYF. CDR3 nucleotide sequence: TGTGCCAGCAGCTCTAACCGTGGCCTAGCGGGAGTTTCCGAGCAGTACTTC. The complete variable domain, with remaining parts taken from reference TRBV5-4 and TRBJ2-7, reads ETGVTQSPTHLIKTRGQQVTLRCSSQSGHNTVSWYQQALGQGPQFIFQYYREEENGRGNFPPRFSGLQFPNYSSELNVNALELDDSALYLCASSSNRGLAGVSEQYFGPGTRLTVT.

V gene TRBV9 combines with J gene TRBJ1-5; D is ambiguous. Trimming stripped 4 bases from V and 0 bases from J, with 11 bases between. Germline values: CDR1 SGDLS, CDR2 YYNGEE. The CDR3 loop spans 15 amino acids. The CDR3 here is CASSLAGTSNQPQHF. As DNA, the CDR3 is TGTGCCAGCAGCCTAGCCGGAACTAGCAATCAGCCCCAGCATTTT.

This chain uses TRBV6-1 with TRBJ1-1, with D hard to call. Deletions cut 2 bases from V and 5 bases from J, with 6 bases between. The CDR3 runs to 12 residues. The germline V gene has CDR1 MNHNS and CDR2 SASEGT. Here the CDR3 DNA reads TGTGCCAGCAGTGAATGGGGAACTGAAGCTTTCTTT. Translation: CASSEWGTEAFF.

The chain combines TRBV28 with TRBJ1-4; no definite D call. The CDR3 consists of 15 residues. The V end lost 3 bases, the J end lost 8 bases, and 16 bases lay between the germline ends. CDR1 is MDHEN and CDR2 is SYDVKM in the germline V gene. DNA for the CDR3: TGTGCCAGCAGTTTGCAAACACCTAAGGCCGAAAAACTGTTTTTT. Translated, it gives CASSLQTPKAEKLFF. The full variable domain, rest sourced from reference TRBV28 and TRBJ1-4, is DVKVTQSSRYLVKRTGEKVFLECVQDMDHENMFWYRQDPGLGLRLIYFSYDVKMKEKGDIPEGYSVSREKKERFSLILESASTNQTSMYLCASSLQTPKAEKLFFGSGTQLSVL.

This rearrangement joins TRBV5-1 to TRBJ1-5, with D tentatively TRBD1 (6 bases). Trimming removed 5 bases at V and 9 bases at J, with 21 bases between. The CDR3 is 15 amino acids. Germline CDR1 reads SGHRS; CDR2 reads YFSETQ. CDR3 amino acids: CASRPGTPEGGPQHF. For the CDR3, the DNA is TGCGCCAGCAGACCCGGGACACCGGAAGGCGGGCCCCAGCATTTT.

The chain uses TRBV5-1 and TRBJ2-2; the D gene could be TRBD1 or TRBD2 (6 bases each). Per the germline V gene, CDR1 is SGHRS and CDR2 is YFSETQ. Deletions cut 4 bases from V and 7 bases from J, with 17 bases between. The CDR3 covers 15 residues. The CDR3 loop reads CASSPQRGAGGELFF. In DNA form, the CDR3 reads TGCGCCAGCAGCCCTCAAAGGGGGGCCGGCGGGGAGCTGTTTTTT.